What follows is one T cell receptor beta chain and its context. Its antigen is unidentified. Germline lookup yields CDR1 SGHRS and CDR2 YFSETQ. Between the trimmed V and J ends, which lost 3 bases and 3 bases, there was a span of 16 bases. The CDR3 covers 16 residues. This record belongs to a study of OX40 agonist ivuxolimab in advanced cancers. As for the study in general: Clinicians treated patients with ivuxolimab, an agonistic anti-OX40 (CD134) antibody.

Notes on the study in general: In the 0.1 to 3.0 mg/kg range, CD4+ and CD8+ blood T cells had expanded clonally by week 6. Expanded clones tended on average to be more numerous among CD8+ T cells than CD4+.

Assay used: immunoSEQ multiplex PCR; TCRdb lists only in-frame clones, some missing. The table includes approximately 66,000 clones, less than 85% detected once. The TCR comes from an adult with an advanced solid tumor such as melanoma, head and neck, liver or kidney cancer. The chain links TRBV5-1 to TRBJ2-1; weak D call: TRBD1 (6 bases). The sequencing here drew on CD4+ or CD8+ T cells sorted from blood, taken in a trial of the OX40 agonist ivuxolimab. CDR3 region: CASSSSRGINYNEQFF. The CDR3 DNA follows: TGCGCCAGCAGCTCCTCTAGGGGGATTAACTACAATGAGCAGTTCTTC. The whole variable domain, remainder taken from reference TRBV5-1 and TRBJ2-1, is KAGVTQTPRYLIKTRGQQVTLSCSPISGHRSVSWYQQTPGQGLQFLFEYFSETQRNKGNFPGRFSGRQFSNSRSEMNVSTLELGDSALYLCASSSSRGINYNEQFFGPGTRLTVL.